Below, 13 T cell receptor beta chains from the same sample are listed, as sequenced in a study of T cell responses to AZD1222 COVID-19 vaccine. Profiled with immunoSEQ multiplex PCR; TCRdb holds only in-frame clones, not every one. The top ten hold more than 4.5% of the sample, which has 120,000 or so clones, more than 80% seen once. Sequenced material: peripheral blood, taken on day 0 of AZD1222 vaccination. All receptors come from an adult in good health.

This clone was counted once. Here the CDR3 reads CASSEEDLGNTIYF. CDR3 in DNA: TGTGCCAGCAGTGAGGAAGACCTCGGAAACACCATATATTTT. This chain joins TRBV14 and TRBJ1-3; D call uncertain. CDR1 SGHDN and CDR2 FVKESK come from the germline V gene. Trimming pared 6 bases from V and 4 bases from J, leaving 13 bases between. The CDR3 is made up of 14 amino acids.

The gene calls are TRBV5-1 and TRBJ1-6, with TRBD1 matching 9 bases. The V gene's germline CDR1 is SGHRS and CDR2 YFSETQ. The length of the CDR3 is 15 residues. Trimming at V came to 6 bases and at J to 9 bases, leaving 10 bases not matched to a gene. The CDR3 loop is CASTPSGTGTSPLHF. For the CDR3, the DNA is TGCGCCAGCACACCGTCCGGGACAGGGACTTCACCCCTCCACTTT.

The V call is TRBV9, the J call TRBJ2-3; 7 bases agree with TRBD1. Trimming took 0 bases from V and 3 from J; bases not matched to a gene: 4. CDR3 length: 15 residues. Germline V gene data show CDR1 as SGDLS and CDR2 as YYNGEE. CDR3 sequence (DNA): TGTGCCAGCAGCGTAGTTGACAGGGTGACAGATACGCAGTATTTT. Amino acid sequence: CASSVVDRVTDTQYF. Variable domain in full (rest from reference TRBV9 and TRBJ2-3): DSGVTQTPKHLITATGQRVTLRCSPRSGDLSVYWYQQSLDQGLQFLIQYYNGEERAKGNILERFSAQQFPDLHSELNLSSLELGDSALYFCASSVVDRVTDTQYFGPGTRLTVL.

The rearrangement uses TRBV30 and TRBJ1-6; D gene unclear. Looked up from germline, CDR1 is GTSNPN and CDR2 is SVGIG (reference sequence). V lost 3 bases to trimming and J lost 5 bases, with 11 bases between them. CDR3 length: 14 residues. CDR3 in amino acids: CAWRLAGNNSPLHF. DNA of the CDR3: TGTGCCTGGAGGCTGGCAGGAAATAATTCACCCCTCCACTTT.

The chain employs TRBV5-4 and TRBJ2-1; tentative D call: TRBD2 (5 bases). Trimming shortened V by 2 bases and J by 3 bases, and 6 bases separated the two germline ends. Germline V gene data show CDR1 as SGHNT and CDR2 as YYREEE (reference sequence). The CDR3 runs 13 residues. The CDR3 here is CASSFDYYNEQFF. CDR3 in DNA: TGTGCCAGCAGCTTTGACTACTACAATGAGCAGTTCTTC.

The V gene is TRBV19, the J gene TRBJ1-5, with D maybe TRBD1 (5 bases). The CDR3 runs 14 residues. The germline CDR1 and CDR2 sequences are LNHDA and SQIVND (reference sequence). Trimming removed 5 bases from V and 2 bases from J, with 10 bases in between. CDR3 DNA: TGTGCCAGTAGTGGGGACTTCGGCAATCAGCCCCAGCATTTT. Encoded protein: CASSGDFGNQPQHF. The whole variable domain, filled in from reference TRBV19 and TRBJ1-5, reads DGGITQSPKYLFRKEGQNVTLSCEQNLNHDAMYWYRQDPGQGLRLIYYSQIVNDFQKGDIAEGYSVSREKKESFPLTVTSAQKNPTAFYLCASSGDFGNQPQHFGDGTRLSIL.

The chain recombines TRBV3-1 (or the pseudogene TRBV3-2) with TRBJ1-5; a possible D gene is TRBD1 (5 bases). Per the germline V gene, CDR1 is LGHDT and CDR2 is YNNKEL (reference sequence). V was shortened by 2 bases and J by 0 bases, with 5 bases between the two germline ends. The CDR3 length is 14 residues. The CDR3 region has the DNA TGTGCCAGCAGCCAAAGGGGTAGCAATCAGCCCCAGCATTTT. Amino acid sequence: CASSQRGSNQPQHF.

The rearrangement uses TRBV3-1 (or the pseudogene TRBV3-2) and TRBJ2-1; D call uncertain. The V gene's germline CDR1 is LGHDT and CDR2 YNNKEL (reference sequence). This CDR3 has 12 amino acids. Deletions cut 1 base from V and 12 bases from J, with 10 bases between. The CDR3: CASSQASPRQFF. Here the CDR3 DNA reads TGTGCCAGCAGCCAAGCCTCTCCGAGGCAGTTCTTC.

CDR3 residues: CSVEGGRGLDGYTF. The CDR3 DNA follows: TGCAGCGTTGAAGGGGGCCGGGGGTTGGATGGCTACACCTTC. V is TRBV29-1 and J is TRBJ1-2, with D maybe TRBD1 (5 bases). Trimming removed 1 base from V and 6 bases from J, with 15 bases in between. This CDR3 is 14 amino acids long. Germline V gives CDR1 SQVTM, CDR2 ANQGSEA.

The V gene is TRBV19, the J gene TRBJ1-1; D is undetermined. Germline lookup yields CDR1 LNHDA and CDR2 SQIVND (reference sequence). The CDR3 extends over 16 amino acids. Trimming cost V 2 bases and J 0 bases, with 13 bases left between them. CDR3 region: CASSIRRNIVNTEAFF. In DNA form, the CDR3 reads TGTGCCAGTAGTATACGAAGGAATATCGTGAACACTGAAGCTTTCTTT.

This clone was counted a single time. V is TRBV27 and J is TRBJ1-5, with D possibly TRBD1 on 5 matching bases. The germline V gene has CDR1 MNHEY and CDR2 SMNVEV (reference sequence). V lost 1 base to trimming and J lost 7 bases, with 14 bases between them. CDR3 length: 15 amino acids. The DNA for the CDR3 is TGTGCCAGCAGTTTATACGGGCCAGGGCGCCAGCCCCAGCATTTT. Its protein is CASSLYGPGRQPQHF.

The rearrangement joins TRBV9 to TRBJ2-7; D may be TRBD1 (5 bases). CDR1 is SGDLS, CDR2 YYNGEE, per germline. Trimming pared 4 bases from V and 5 bases from J, leaving 13 bases between. The length of the CDR3 is 13 residues. In nucleotides, the CDR3 is TGTGCCAGCAGCCTCCAGGGTCTCGACGAGCAGTACTTC. Encoded protein: CASSLQGLDEQYF.

The V gene is TRBV6-6, the J gene TRBJ1-2, with 10 bases aligning to TRBD1. Germline loops: CDR1 MNHNY, CDR2 SVGAGI (reference sequence). V trimming: 3 bases; J trimming: 6 bases; junction bases outside the gene matches: 4. The CDR3 has 14 residues. CDR3 protein: CASSYGTGENGYTF. The CDR3 DNA reads TGTGCCAGCAGTTATGGGACAGGGGAAAATGGCTACACCTTC.